Presented here are 20 T cell receptor beta chains from one specimen sequenced in a study of shared clonotypes between healthy human individuals. Profiling relied on immunoSEQ multiplex PCR, and the TCRdb table lists in-frame clones only, not all of them. The sample lists around 700,000 clones; 72% were seen once. Material: memory CD4+ T cells sorted from blood. The subset here: CD45RA-negative fraction. Source of these receptors: a woman younger than 45 in good health.

V usage is TRBV25-1 and J usage is TRBJ2-5; 12 positions agree with TRBD2. V gave up 8 bases and J gave up 5 bases; unmatched junction bases: 15. This CDR3 spans 17 amino acids. Germline V CDR1 and CDR2: MGHDK, SYGVNS. CDR3 sequence (DNA): TGTGCCAGCGGGACCCTTGGACTAGCGGGGATCATGGAGACCCAGTACTTC. Protein: CASGTLGLAGIMETQYF.

The chain combines TRBV11-3 with TRBJ2-2, with 8 positions matching TRBD2. This CDR3 region has 15 residues. Germline V lookup: CDR1 SGHNT, CDR2 YENEEA. J lost 1 base, V lost 5 bases, and 3 bases had no gene match. This chain's CDR3 is CASSRSGENTGELFF. The CDR3 DNA sequence: TGTGCCAGCAGCCGTAGCGGGGAGAACACCGGGGAGCTGTTTTTT.

The chain combines TRBV6-5 with TRBJ2-7; no firm D call. Germline CDR1 reads MNHEY; CDR2 reads SVGAGI. V lost 3 bases and J lost 1, with 13 bases in between. The CDR3 is made up of 15 amino acids. The CDR3 DNA sequence: TGTGCCAGCAGTTATGCGGAACCCGGTTCCTACGAGCAGTACTTC. Protein sequence: CASSYAEPGSYEQYF.

The chain has TRBV29-1 and TRBJ2-5, with 7 bases lining up with TRBD1. CDR3 length: 12 amino acids. J gave up 4 bases and V 7 bases, and 6 bases lay outside the gene matches. Germline CDR1 and CDR2: SQVTM and ANQGSEA. The chain's CDR3 is CSARQGAETQYF. The CDR3 bases are TGCAGCGCCCGACAGGGTGCAGAGACCCAGTACTTC. The complete variable domain, with remaining parts taken from reference TRBV29-1 and TRBJ2-5, reads SAVISQKPSRDICQRGTSLTIQCQVDSQVTMMFWYRQQPGQSLTLIATANQGSEATYESGFVIDKFPISRPNLTFSTLTVSNMSPEDSSIYLCSARQGAETQYFGPGTRLLVL.

The V and J genes are TRBV5-1 and TRBJ2-7; D gene uncertain. Trimming shortened V by 0 bases and J by 1 base, and 14 bases separated the two germline ends. The CDR3 has 16 amino acids. Germline CDR1 is SGHRS and CDR2 is YFSETQ. DNA of the CDR3: TGCGCCAGCAGCTTGGTTTCTGGAGCCGCTTCCTACGAGCAGTACTTC. Protein sequence: CASSLVSGAASYEQYF.

The chain joins TRBV6-1 to TRBJ1-5; TRBD1 might be the D (6 bases). In germline, CDR1 is MNHNS, CDR2 SASEGT. The CDR3 extends over 15 amino acids. Deletions cut 5 bases from V and 5 bases from J, with 16 bases between. Here the CDR3 DNA reads TGTGCCAGCAGTCGCGGGACACCAACGCATCAGCCCCAGCATTTT. Residues: CASSRGTPTHQPQHF.

The V and J genes are TRBV29-1 and TRBJ1-4; a weak D match, TRBD1 (6 bases). Germline CDR1 is SQVTM and CDR2 is ANQGSEA. The CDR3 sequence is 14 residues long. Trimming left V 4 bases short and J 3 bases short, with 12 bases between. The CDR3 bases are TGCAGCGTTGGTTCAGGGGCGTCTAATGAAAAACTGTTTTTT. Translated, it gives CSVGSGASNEKLFF.

The chain is built from TRBV29-1 and TRBJ2-7; D may be TRBD1 (6 bases). Trimming took off 5 bases at V and 3 bases at J, with 20 bases between the two ends. The CDR3 length is 15 residues. Germline values: CDR1 SQVTM, CDR2 ANQGSEA. DNA of the CDR3: TGCAGCGTTCGGACCTTAACAGGGAACCACTACGAGCAGTACTTC. Translation: CSVRTLTGNHYEQYF.

The chain employs TRBV2 and TRBJ2-1; no definite D call. This CDR3 has 12 residues. The V gene lost 2 bases and the J gene lost 3 bases, with 2 bases spanning the gap. Per germline, CDR1 SNHLY and CDR2 FYNNEI. The CDR3 loop is CASSESYNEQFF. The CDR3 bases are TGTGCCAGCAGTGAAAGCTACAATGAGCAGTTCTTC. Complete variable domain (other parts from reference TRBV2 and TRBJ2-1): EPEVTQTPSHQVTQMGQEVILRCVPISNHLYFYWYRQILGQKVEFLVSFYNNEISEKSEIFDDQFSVERPDGSNFTLKIRSTKLEDSAMYFCASSESYNEQFFGPGTRLTVL.

This rearrangement joins TRBV5-4 to TRBJ2-1; 11 bases fit TRBD1. Germline V gene sequence: CDR1 SGHNT, CDR2 YYREEE (reference sequence). V shed 4 bases and J 4 bases; nucleotides not matched to a gene: 4. The CDR3 is 15 amino acids. CDR3 nucleotide sequence: TGTGCCAGCAGCAAGGGACAGGGGGTTTACAATGAGCAGTTCTTC. Protein sequence: CASSKGQGVYNEQFF.

The V call is TRBV4-1, the J call TRBJ1-3; TRBD1 matches at 8 bases. With 1 base clipped from V and 0 bases from J, the junction kept 11 bases outside the gene matches. CDR3 length: 19 amino acids. Germline V lookup: CDR1 MGHRA, CDR2 YSYEKL. The CDR3 nucleotides are TGCGCCAGCAGCCAAGGGGAGACAGGGGCTAGAAGCTCTGGAAACACCATATATTTT. Translation: CASSQGETGARSSGNTIYF.

The chain is built from TRBV5-4 and TRBJ1-6, with 9 bases aligning to TRBD1. V shed 3 bases, J shed 8 bases, and the junction held 3 bases outside the gene matches. Germline V CDR1 and CDR2: SGHNT, YYREEE (reference sequence). The CDR3 is 14 residues long. The CDR3 sequence is CASSWDRVDSPLHF. The DNA of the CDR3 is TGTGCCAGCAGCTGGGACAGGGTGGATTCACCCCTCCACTTT.

This clone appeared many times. The chain couples TRBV7-2 to TRBJ2-2; 8 bases are shared with TRBD2. This CDR3 is built from 16 residues. The V segment lost 3 bases and the J segment 5 bases; nucleotides outside the gene matches: 8. The germline V gene encodes CDR1 SGHTA and CDR2 FQGNSA. The CDR3 bases are TGTGCCAGCAGCTTCCTACAAGCGGGAGATACCGGGGAGCTGTTTTTT. It specifies CASSFLQAGDTGELFF.

This clone was seen just once. The rearrangement joins TRBV6-6 to TRBJ1-1; unclear D gene. This CDR3 has 15 residues. Germline V lookup: CDR1 MNHNY, CDR2 SVGAGI (reference sequence). V was clipped by 2 bases and J by 3 bases, with 13 bases between them. CDR3 DNA sequence: TGTGCCAGCAGTTACATGAAGGGTAGGGACACTGAAGCTTTCTTT. Protein sequence: CASSYMKGRDTEAFF.

J is TRBJ1-1 and V is TRBV10-2; D remains unclear. The CDR3 spans 14 residues. V gave up 1 base and J gave up 5 bases, with 11 bases separating them. Germline V gene lookup returns CDR1 WSHSY and CDR2 SAAADI. CDR3 in DNA: TGCGCCAGCAGTGAGTACCGGGGAGGGACTGAAGCTTTCTTT. Protein sequence: CASSEYRGGTEAFF.

This chain uses TRBV5-1 with TRBJ1-2; TRBD1 matches at 10 bases. This CDR3 has 16 amino acids. Germline CDR1 reads SGHRS; CDR2 reads YFSETQ. The junction had 11 bases not matched to a gene; V was cut back by 4 bases and J by 5 bases. The CDR3 nucleotides are TGCGCCAGCAGCCTAAGCTCCGGACAGGGGGGATATGGCTACACCTTC. Translation gives CASSLSSGQGGYGYTF.

The chain carries TRBV4-2 and TRBJ2-1, with 10 bases identical to TRBD2. The CDR3 spans 17 residues. Germline V gene data show CDR1 as LGHNA and CDR2 as YNFKEQ. V shed 4 bases and J 6 bases; nucleotides not matched to a gene: 12. The chain's CDR3 is CASSPKPSSGRGNEQFF. In nucleotides, the CDR3 is TGTGCCAGCAGCCCCAAGCCCTCCAGCGGGAGGGGCAATGAGCAGTTCTTC.

The V and J genes are TRBV27 and TRBJ1-2; 9 bases line up with TRBD1. The CDR3 loop spans 14 amino acids. J gave up 4 bases and V 8 bases, and 8 bases lay outside the gene matches. Germline CDR1 MNHEY, CDR2 SMNVEV (reference sequence). The CDR3 is CASADRGDSYGYTF. The CDR3 nucleotides are TGTGCCAGCGCCGACAGGGGGGACAGCTATGGCTACACCTTC.

This sequence joins TRBV18 and TRBJ2-3; D not resolved. The CDR3 consists of 13 residues. The germline CDR1 and CDR2 sequences are KGHSH and LQKENI. The V end was cut by 3 bases, the J end by 7 bases, with 11 bases between. The DNA of the CDR3 is TGTGCCAGCTCACCTCCCAGCACGCATACGCAGTATTTT. Translated: CASSPPSTHTQYF. Drawing the rest from reference TRBV18 and TRBJ2-3, the complete variable domain is NAGVMQNPRHLVRRRGQEARLRCSPMKGHSHVYWYRQLPEEGLKFMVYLQKENIIDESGMPKERFSAEFPKEGPSILRIQQVVRGDSAAYFCASSPPSTHTQYFGPGTRLTVL.

The chain couples TRBV7-8 to TRBJ2-2; D call uncertain. The CDR3 loop spans 16 amino acids. V shed 5 bases and J shed 1 base, with 14 bases lying between them. Germline V gives CDR1 SGHVS, CDR2 FQNEAQ. The CDR3 region is CASSPLVAMNTGELFF. CDR3 bases: TGTGCCAGCAGCCCCCTCGTGGCAATGAACACCGGGGAGCTGTTTTTT.